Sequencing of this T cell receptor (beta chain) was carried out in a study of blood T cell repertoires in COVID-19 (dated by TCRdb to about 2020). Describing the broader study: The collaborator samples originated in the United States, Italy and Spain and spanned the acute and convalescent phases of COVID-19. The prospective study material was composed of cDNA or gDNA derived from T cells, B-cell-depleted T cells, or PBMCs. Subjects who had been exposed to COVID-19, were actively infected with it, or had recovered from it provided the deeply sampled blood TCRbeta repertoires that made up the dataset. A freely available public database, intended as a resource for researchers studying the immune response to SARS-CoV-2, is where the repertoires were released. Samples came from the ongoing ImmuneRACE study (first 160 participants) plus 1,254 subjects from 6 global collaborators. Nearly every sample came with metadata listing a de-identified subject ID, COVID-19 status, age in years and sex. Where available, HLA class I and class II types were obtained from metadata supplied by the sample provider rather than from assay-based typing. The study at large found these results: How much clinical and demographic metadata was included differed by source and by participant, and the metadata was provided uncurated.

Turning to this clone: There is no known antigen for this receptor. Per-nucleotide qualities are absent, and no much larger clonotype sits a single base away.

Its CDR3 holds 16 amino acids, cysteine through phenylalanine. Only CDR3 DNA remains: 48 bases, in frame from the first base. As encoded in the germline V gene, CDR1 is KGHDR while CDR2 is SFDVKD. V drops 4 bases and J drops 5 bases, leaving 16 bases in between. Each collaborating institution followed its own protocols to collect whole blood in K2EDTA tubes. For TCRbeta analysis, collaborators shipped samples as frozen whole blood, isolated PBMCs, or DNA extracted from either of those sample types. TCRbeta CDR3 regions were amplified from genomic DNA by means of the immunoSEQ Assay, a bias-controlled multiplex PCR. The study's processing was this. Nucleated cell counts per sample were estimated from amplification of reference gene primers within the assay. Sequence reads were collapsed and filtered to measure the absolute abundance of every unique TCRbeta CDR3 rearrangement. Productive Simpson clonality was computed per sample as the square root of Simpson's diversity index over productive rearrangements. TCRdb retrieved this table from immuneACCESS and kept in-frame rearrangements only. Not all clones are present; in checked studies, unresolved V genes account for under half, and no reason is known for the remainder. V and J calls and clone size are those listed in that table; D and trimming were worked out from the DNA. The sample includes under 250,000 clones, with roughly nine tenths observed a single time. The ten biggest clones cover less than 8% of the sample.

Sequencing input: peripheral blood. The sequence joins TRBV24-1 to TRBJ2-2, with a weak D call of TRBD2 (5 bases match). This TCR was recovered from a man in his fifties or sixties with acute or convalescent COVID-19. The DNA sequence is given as TGTGCCACCAGTGAGTCGGACTTCCCCAGGACCGGGGAGCTGTTTTTT. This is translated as CATSESDFPRTGELFF.